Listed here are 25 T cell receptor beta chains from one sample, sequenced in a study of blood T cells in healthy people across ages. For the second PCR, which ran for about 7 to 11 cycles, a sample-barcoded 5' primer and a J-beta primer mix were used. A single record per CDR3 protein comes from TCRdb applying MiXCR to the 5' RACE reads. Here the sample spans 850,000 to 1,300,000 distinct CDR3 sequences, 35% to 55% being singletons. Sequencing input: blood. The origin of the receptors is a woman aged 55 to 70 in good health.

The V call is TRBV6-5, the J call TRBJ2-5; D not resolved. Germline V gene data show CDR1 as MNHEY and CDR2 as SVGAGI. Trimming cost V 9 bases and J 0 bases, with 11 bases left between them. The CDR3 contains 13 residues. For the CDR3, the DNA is TGTGCCAGTGCCGTACTGTACCAAGAGACCCAGTACTTC. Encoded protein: CASAVLYQETQYF.

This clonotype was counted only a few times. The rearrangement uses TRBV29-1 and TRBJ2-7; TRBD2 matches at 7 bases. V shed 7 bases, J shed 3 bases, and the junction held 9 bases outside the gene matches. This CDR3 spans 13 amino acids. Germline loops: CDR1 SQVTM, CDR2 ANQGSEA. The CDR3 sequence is CSALRGEGYEQYF. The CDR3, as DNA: TGCAGCGCCCTTCGGGGGGAAGGCTACGAGCAGTACTTC.

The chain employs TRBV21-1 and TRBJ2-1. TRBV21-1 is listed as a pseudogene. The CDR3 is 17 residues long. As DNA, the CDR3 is TGTGCCAGCAGCACTCAACGTGACAGTAGCTCCTACAATGAGCAGTTCTTC. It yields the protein CASSTQRDSSSYNEQFF.

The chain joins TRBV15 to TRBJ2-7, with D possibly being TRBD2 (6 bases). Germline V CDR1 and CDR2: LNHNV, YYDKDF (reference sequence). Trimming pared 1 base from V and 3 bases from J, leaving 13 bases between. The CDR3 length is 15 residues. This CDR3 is CATSRAPRGNYEQYF. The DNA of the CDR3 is TGTGCCACCAGCAGAGCTCCACGGGGGAACTACGAGCAGTACTTC.

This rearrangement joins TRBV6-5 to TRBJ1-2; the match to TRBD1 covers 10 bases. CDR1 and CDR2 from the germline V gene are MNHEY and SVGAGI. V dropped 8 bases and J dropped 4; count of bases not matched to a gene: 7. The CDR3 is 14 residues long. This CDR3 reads CASRMGQGSYGYTF. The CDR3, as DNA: TGTGCCAGCCGAATGGGACAGGGGAGCTATGGCTACACCTTC.

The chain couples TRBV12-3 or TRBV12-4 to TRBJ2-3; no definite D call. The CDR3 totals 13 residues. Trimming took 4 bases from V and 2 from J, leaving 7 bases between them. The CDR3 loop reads CASSSANTDTQYF. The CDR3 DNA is TGTGCCAGCAGTTCCGCCAACACAGATACGCAGTATTTT.

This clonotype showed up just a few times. The CDR3: CASSPPSEQFF. In DNA, the CDR3 is TGTGCCAGCAGCCCCCCCAGTGAGCAGTTCTTC. V and J are TRBV7-9 and TRBJ2-1; D unclear. This CDR3 is 11 amino acids long. V was clipped by 5 bases and J by 9 bases, with 8 bases between them. Per the germline V gene, CDR1 is SEHNR and CDR2 is FQNEAQ (reference sequence).

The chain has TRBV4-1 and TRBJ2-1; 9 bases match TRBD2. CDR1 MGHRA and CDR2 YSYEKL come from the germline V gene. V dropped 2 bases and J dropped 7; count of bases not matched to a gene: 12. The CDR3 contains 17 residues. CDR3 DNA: TGCGCCAGCAGCCAATACGAATTAGGGACTAGCAGTAATGAGCAGTTCTTC. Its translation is CASSQYELGTSSNEQFF.

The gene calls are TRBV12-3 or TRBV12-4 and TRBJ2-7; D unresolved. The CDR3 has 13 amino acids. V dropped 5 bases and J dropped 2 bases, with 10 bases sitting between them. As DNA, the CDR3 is TGTGCCAGCAGTGTGAAGTTTACCTACGAGCAGTACTTC. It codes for CASSVKFTYEQYF.

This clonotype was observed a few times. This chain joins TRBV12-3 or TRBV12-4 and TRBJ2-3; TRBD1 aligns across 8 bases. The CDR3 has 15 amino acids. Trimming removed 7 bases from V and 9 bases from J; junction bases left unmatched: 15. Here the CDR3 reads CASTTGTGLQETQYF. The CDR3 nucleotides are TGTGCCAGCACTACCGGGACAGGCCTTCAGGAGACGCAGTATTTT.

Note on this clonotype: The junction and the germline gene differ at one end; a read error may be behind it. CDR3 in amino acids: CASSQGPNTGGLFF. The CDR3 DNA reads as TGTGCCAGCAGCCAAGGTCCTAACACCGGGGGGCTGTTTTTT. V and J are TRBV4-2 and TRBJ2-2, with TRBD2 as a possible D gene (6 bases). Germline V gene data show CDR1 as LGHNA and CDR2 as YNFKEQ. The CDR3 sequence is 14 residues long.

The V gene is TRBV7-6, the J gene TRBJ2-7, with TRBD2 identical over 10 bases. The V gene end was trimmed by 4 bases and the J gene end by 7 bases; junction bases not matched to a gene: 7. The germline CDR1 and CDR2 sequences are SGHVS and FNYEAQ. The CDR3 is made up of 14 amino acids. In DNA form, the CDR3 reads TGTGCCAGCAGCTCTAGCGGGAGTGATGGTGAGCAGTACTTC. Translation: CASSSSGSDGEQYF.

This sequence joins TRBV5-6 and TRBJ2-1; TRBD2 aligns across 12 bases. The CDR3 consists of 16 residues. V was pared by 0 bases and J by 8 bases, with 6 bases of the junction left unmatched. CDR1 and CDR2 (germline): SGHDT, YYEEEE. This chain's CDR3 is CASSLELAGGEDEQFF. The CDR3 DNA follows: TGTGCCAGCAGCTTGGAACTAGCGGGAGGAGAGGATGAGCAGTTCTTC.

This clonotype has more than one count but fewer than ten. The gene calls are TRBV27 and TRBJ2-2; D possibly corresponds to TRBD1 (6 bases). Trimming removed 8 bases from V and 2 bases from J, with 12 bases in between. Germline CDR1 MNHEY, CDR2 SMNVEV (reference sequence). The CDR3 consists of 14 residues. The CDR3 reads CASGGQPNTGELFF. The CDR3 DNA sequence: TGTGCCAGCGGGGGACAACCAAACACCGGGGAGCTGTTTTTT.

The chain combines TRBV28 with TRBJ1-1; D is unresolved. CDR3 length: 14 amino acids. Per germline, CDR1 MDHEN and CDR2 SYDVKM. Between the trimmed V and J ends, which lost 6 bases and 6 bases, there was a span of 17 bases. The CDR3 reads CASRPPRAWAEAFF. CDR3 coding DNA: TGTGCCAGCAGACCCCCAAGGGCATGGGCTGAAGCTTTCTTT.

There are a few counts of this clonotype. The CDR3 protein is CASSPRTNYRFF. In nucleotides, the CDR3 is TGTGCCAGCAGCCCTAGGACTAACTATCGGTTCTTC. The V gene is TRBV6-6, the J gene TRBJ2-1; TRBD2 is a possible D gene (6 bases). V was clipped by 6 bases and J by 15 bases, with 18 bases between them. The CDR3 sequence is 12 residues long. Germline loops: CDR1 MNHNY, CDR2 SVGAGI (reference sequence).

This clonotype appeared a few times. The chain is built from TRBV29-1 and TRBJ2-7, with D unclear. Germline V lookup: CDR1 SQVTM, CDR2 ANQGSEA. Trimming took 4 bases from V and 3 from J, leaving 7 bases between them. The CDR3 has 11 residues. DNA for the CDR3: TGCAGCGTTGTGACTCTCTACGAGCAGTACTTC. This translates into CSVVTLYEQYF.

The chain's CDR3 is CASSLGDNRVIAKNIQYF. DNA of the CDR3: TGCGCCAGCAGTTTAGGGGACAATCGAGTTATAGCCAAAAACATTCAGTACTTC. The gene calls are TRBV5-1 and TRBJ2-4; a weak D match, TRBD1 (6 bases). The germline gives CDR1 SGHRS, CDR2 YFSETQ. The germline V and J ends were trimmed by 5 bases and 0 bases, with 21 bases remaining between them. This CDR3 is built from 18 residues.

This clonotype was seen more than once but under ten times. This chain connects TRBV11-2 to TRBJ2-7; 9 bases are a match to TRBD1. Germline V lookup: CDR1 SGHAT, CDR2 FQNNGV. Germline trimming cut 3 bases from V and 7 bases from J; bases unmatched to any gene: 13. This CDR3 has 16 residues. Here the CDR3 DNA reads TGTGCCAGCAGCTTTCGCGGGGGACAGGGTTCGAATGAGCAGTACTTC. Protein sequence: CASSFRGGQGSNEQYF.

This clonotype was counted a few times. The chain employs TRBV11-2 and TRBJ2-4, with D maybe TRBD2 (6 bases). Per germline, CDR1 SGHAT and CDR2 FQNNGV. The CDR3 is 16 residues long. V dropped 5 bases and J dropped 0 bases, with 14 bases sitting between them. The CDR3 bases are TGTGCCAGCAGCCCGATTAGCGGAATAGCCAAAAACATTCAGTACTTC. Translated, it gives CASSPISGIAKNIQYF.

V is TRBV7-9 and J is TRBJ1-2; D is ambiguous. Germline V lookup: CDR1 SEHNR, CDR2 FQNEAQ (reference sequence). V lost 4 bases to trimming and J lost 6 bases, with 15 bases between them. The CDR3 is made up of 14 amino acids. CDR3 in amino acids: CASSSAGHTNGYTF. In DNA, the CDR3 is TGTGCCAGCAGCTCAGCTGGCCATACTAATGGCTACACCTTC.

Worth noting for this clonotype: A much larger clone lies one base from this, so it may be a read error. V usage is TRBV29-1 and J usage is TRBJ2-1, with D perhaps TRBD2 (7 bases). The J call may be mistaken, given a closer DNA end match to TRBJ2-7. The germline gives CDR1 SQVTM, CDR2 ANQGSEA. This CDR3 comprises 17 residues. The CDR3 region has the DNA TGCAGCGTTGAAGATTGGGGGGGGCAGAGCTCCTACAATGAGCAGTACTTC. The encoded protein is CSVEDWGGQSSYNEQYF.

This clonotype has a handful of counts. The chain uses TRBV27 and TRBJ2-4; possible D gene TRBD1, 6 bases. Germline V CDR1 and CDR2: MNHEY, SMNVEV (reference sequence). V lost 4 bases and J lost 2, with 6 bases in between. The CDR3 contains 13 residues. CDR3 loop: CASSWGPKNIQYF. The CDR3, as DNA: TGTGCCAGCAGTTGGGGGCCCAAAAACATTCAGTACTTC.

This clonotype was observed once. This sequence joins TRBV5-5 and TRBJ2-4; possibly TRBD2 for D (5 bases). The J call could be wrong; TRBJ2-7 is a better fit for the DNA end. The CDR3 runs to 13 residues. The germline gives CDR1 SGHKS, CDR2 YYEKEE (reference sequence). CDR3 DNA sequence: TGTGCCAGCAGCTCCCGGACTGATTACGAGCAGTACTTC. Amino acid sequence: CASSSRTDYEQYF.

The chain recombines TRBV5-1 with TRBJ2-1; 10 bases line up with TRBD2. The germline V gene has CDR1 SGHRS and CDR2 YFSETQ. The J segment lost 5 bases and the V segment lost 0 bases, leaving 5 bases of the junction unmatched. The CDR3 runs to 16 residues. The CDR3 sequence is CASSLATSGIHNEQFF. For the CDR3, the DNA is TGCGCCAGCAGCTTGGCCACTAGCGGGATACACAATGAGCAGTTCTTC. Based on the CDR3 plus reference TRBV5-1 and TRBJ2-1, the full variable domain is KAGVTQTPRYLIKTRGQQVTLSCSPISGHRSVSWYQQTPGQGLQFLFEYFSETQRNKGNFPGRFSGRQFSNSRSEMNVSTLELGDSALYLCASSLATSGIHNEQFFGPGTRLTVL.